This TCR beta chain was recovered during a study of PD-1 blockade in mismatch repair-deficient tumors. Study-wide context: All were previously treated, progressing patients with eleven to twelve mismatch repair-deficient cancer types.

Libraries were prepared by immunoSEQ multiplex PCR; TCRdb keeps only in-frame clonotypes and omits some of them. Of approximately 51,000 clones in the sample, roughly 80% were seen once. Study observations and caveats: Tumor-resident clones, often absent from pretreatment blood, expanded after pembrolizumab and then contracted.

PCR or immunohistochemistry showed mismatch repair deficiency in every enrolled patient. A few pembrolizumab responders had their TCRs sequenced. In its sample, this clone was seen once. Antigen: not known. V dropped 5 bases and J dropped 0; count of bases not matched to a gene: 6. Per germline, CDR1 SEHNR and CDR2 FQNEAQ (reference sequence). The CDR3 has 17 amino acids. The sequences come from peripheral blood, collected 20 weeks after starting pembrolizumab. The chain joins TRBV7-9 to TRBJ2-6; TRBD1 matches at 8 bases. This receptor was taken from an adult with mismatch repair-deficient cancer. CDR3 in DNA: TGTGCCAGCAGCCGAACAGGGGGATACTCTGGGGCCAACGTCCTGACTTTC. Its protein product is CASSRTGGYSGANVLTF.